The present T cell receptor beta chain was sequenced within a study of cytomegalovirus exposure and HLA in healthy donors. These donors, healthy bone marrow donors, were studied. This clone was observed a single time. Researchers ran the PCR with 60 Vbeta and 13 Jbeta primers. Here immunoSEQ multiplex PCR was the method, and the copy in TCRdb shows in-frame clones only, minus some. This table holds approximately 75,000 clones, 65% to 90% found once. The material sequenced was PBMCs. The TCR sequence derives from a man in his 70s in good health and CMV-seropositive.

This CDR3 reads CASSRRGALNTGELFF. The CDR3 DNA sequence: TGTGCCAGCAGCCGGAGAGGAGCTCTCAACACCGGGGAGCTGTTTTTT. The chain is built from TRBV5-4 and TRBJ2-2; D uncertain. The CDR3 extends over 16 amino acids. Trimming removed 4 bases from V and 2 bases from J, with 15 bases in between. Germline lookup yields CDR1 SGHNT and CDR2 YYREEE (reference sequence).